The rows below give T cell receptor beta chains drawn from one sample of a study of T-cell reconstitution after alpha-beta-depleted transplantation in children. Via MiXCR, TCRdb re-called the PCR reads, giving one row per CDR3 protein. This table holds a few hundred thousand distinct CDR3 sequences, around 25% found once. The sample in question was PBMCs, mostly from graft donor cells, obtained 180 days after TCRalphabeta/CD19-depleted stem cell transplant. The receptors shown here come from a male patient younger than 18 who had a stem cell transplant for acute lymphoblastic leukemia, so the T cells may come from the graft donor. The CDR3 runs from the conserved cysteine through the conserved F or W. D genes are given only for firm matches. Some rows have no size entry. The others give once, few or many, or a class for an expanded clone.

j_call v_call d_call clone_size cdr3_length cdr3_aa cdr3_nt
TRBJ2-1 TRBV12-3/TRBV12-4 TRBD2 NA 15 CASSSLAGVYNEQFF TGTGCCAGCAGTTCTCTAGCGGGCGTTTACAATGAGCAGTTCTTC
TRBJ2-7 TRBV7-6 NA NA 15 CASSLLGTKLYEQYF TGTGCCAGCAGCTTACTCGGGACAAAGCTTTACGAGCAGTACTTC
TRBJ2-7 TRBV5-1 NA NA 16 CASSSLGGRKSYEQYF TGCGCCAGCAGCTCCCTAGGGGGGAGGAAGTCCTACGAGCAGTACTTC
TRBJ2-2 TRBV5-6 TRBD2 NA 17 CASSLYGTSGSPGELFF TGTGCCAGCAGCTTGTACGGGACTAGCGGGAGTCCCGGGGAGCTGTTTTTT
TRBJ2-7 TRBV20-1 TRBD2 NA 16 CSARDPRGLEAYEQYF TGCAGTGCTAGAGATCCGCGGGGACTAGAAGCCTACGAGCAGTACTTC
TRBJ2-3 TRBV11-2 NA few 12 CASSLVVLTQYF TGTGCCAGCAGCTTAGTGGTACTGACGCAGTATTTT
TRBJ2-5 TRBV21-1 NA once 20 CASSTQGEREDPGLKETQYF TGTGCCAGCAGCACCCAGGGAGAACGGGAAGACCCAGGGCTGAAAGAGACCCAGTACTTC
TRBJ2-7 TRBV20-1 TRBD2 few 15 CSARDAGEGTYEQYF TGCAGTGCTAGAGATGCGGGAGAAGGGACCTACGAGCAGTACTTC
TRBJ1-2 TRBV27 NA NA 12 CASSPTYPGYTF TGTGCCAGCAGCCCGACGTACCCTGGCTACACCTTC
TRBJ2-1 TRBV7-7 NA many 15 CASSPLESSYNEQFF TGTGCCAGCAGCCCCCTCGAGAGCTCCTACAATGAGCAGTTCTTC
TRBJ2-7 TRBV27 NA NA 13 CASCSGLPYEQYF TGTGCCAGCTGTTCCGGGCTCCCCTACGAGCAGTACTTC
TRBJ1-1 TRBV10-3 TRBD1 NA 17 CAISESGQGAFNTEAFF TGTGCCATCAGTGAGTCGGGACAGGGGGCTTTCAACACTGAAGCTTTCTTT
TRBJ1-6 TRBV18 NA few 15 CASSPRGQDNSPLHF TGTGCCAGCTCACCACGGGGGCAGGATAATTCACCCCTCCACTTT
TRBJ2-2 TRBV15 NA NA 15 CATSSPAANTGELFF TGTGCCACCAGCAGTCCCGCGGCGAACACCGGGGAGCTGTTTTTT
TRBJ2-7 TRBV3-1 NA NA 16 CASSQEGGDRTSEQYF TGTGCCAGCAGCCAAGAGGGTGGGGACCGAACGTCCGAGCAGTACTTC
TRBJ2-1 TRBV20-1 TRBD2 NA 15 CSARLAGGPYNEQFF TGCAGTGCTCGTTTAGCGGGAGGGCCTTACAATGAGCAGTTCTTC
TRBJ2-1 TRBV6-1 TRBD2 few 16 CASSPPTSGIPTEQFF TGTGCCAGCAGTCCCCCGACTAGCGGGATTCCAACTGAGCAGTTCTTC
TRBJ2-1 TRBV6-5 TRBD1 NA 15 CASSYPGQGNNEQFF TGTGCCAGCAGTTACCCGGGACAGGGTAATAATGAGCAGTTCTTC
TRBJ2-6 TRBV5-6 TRBD1 NA 18 CASSFLTGGNFGANVLTF TGTGCCAGCAGCTTCCTGACAGGGGGCAATTTTGGGGCCAACGTCCTGACTTTC
TRBJ2-7 TRBV10-3 TRBD2 NA 15 CAIRPILAGAYEQYF TGTGCCATCAGGCCAATACTAGCGGGAGCCTACGAGCAGTACTTC
TRBJ2-1 TRBV20-1 TRBD2 NA 13 CSAPREEWNEQFF TGCAGTGCTCCGCGGGAGGAGTGGAATGAGCAGTTCTTC
TRBJ2-1 TRBV5-1 TRBD2 NA 15 CASSPASGVYNEQFF TGCGCCAGCAGCCCAGCTAGCGGGGTCTACAATGAGCAGTTCTTC